This T cell receptor (beta chain) was obtained from a study of regulatory T cells in long-lasting Graves disease. Study context: Antithyroid drug use was under 3 months in newly diagnosed Graves' patients. Overall study results and limits: TRBV28, TRBJ1-2 and TRBJ2-5 were favored in persistent disease.

HTBI primers from iRepertoire and Arm-PCR of CDR3 regions yielded the TCR beta libraries. TCRdb re-called the multiplex PCR reads with MiXCR, one entry per CDR3 protein. The table records 350,000 to 500,000 distinct CDR3 sequences, about 15% of them present only once. Time point of the sample: newly diagnosed GD, antithyroid drugs for less than 3 months. The TCR library was prepared using RNA isolated from PBMCs. The sample holds many counts of this clonotype. Its antigen is unidentified. Per germline, CDR1 LGHDT and CDR2 YNNKEL (reference sequence). The V gene lost 4 bases and the J gene lost 0 bases, with 10 bases spanning the gap. This CDR3 region has 14 residues. This sample was also put to use in a study of T cells in Graves' hyperthyroidism and ophthalmopathy.

The rearrangement joins TRBV3-1 to TRBJ2-7; D call uncertain. The sequence was obtained from a woman in her 50s with Graves disease. The sample here was peripheral blood mononuclear cells (PBMCs), taken at new diagnosis, from a patient treated with antithyroid drugs. CDR3 bases: TGTGCCAGCAGCCCCTCCTTACCCTCCTACGAGCAGTACTTC. Translation: CASSPSLPSYEQYF.